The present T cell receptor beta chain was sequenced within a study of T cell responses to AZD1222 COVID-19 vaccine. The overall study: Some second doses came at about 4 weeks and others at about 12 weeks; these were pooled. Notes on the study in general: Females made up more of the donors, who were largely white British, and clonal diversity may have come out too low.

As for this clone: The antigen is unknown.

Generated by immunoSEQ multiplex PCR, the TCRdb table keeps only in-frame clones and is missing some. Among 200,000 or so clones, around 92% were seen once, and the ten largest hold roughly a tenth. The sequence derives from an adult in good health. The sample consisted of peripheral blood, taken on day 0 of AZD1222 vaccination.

The CDR3 here is CASSSRLAGGVFTYNEQFF. The DNA for the CDR3 is TGTGCCAGCAGCTCGCGACTAGCGGGAGGCGTTTTTACCTACAATGAGCAGTTCTTC. The chain employs TRBV11-2 and TRBJ2-1; 13 bases align to TRBD2. From germline, CDR1 is SGHAT and CDR2 FQNNGV. After removal of 4 bases from V and 2 bases from J, the junction contained 11 bases not matched to a gene. There are 19 residues in the CDR3.